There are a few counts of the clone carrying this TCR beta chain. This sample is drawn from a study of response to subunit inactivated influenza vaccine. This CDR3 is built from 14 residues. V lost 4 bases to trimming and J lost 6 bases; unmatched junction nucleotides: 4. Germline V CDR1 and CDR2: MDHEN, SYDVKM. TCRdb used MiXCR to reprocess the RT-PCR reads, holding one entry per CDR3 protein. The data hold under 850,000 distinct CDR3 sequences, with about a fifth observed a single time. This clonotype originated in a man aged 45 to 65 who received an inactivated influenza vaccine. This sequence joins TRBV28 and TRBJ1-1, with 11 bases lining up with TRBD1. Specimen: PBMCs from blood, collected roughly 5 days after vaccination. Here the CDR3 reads CASSSGGQGAEAFF. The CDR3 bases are TGTGCCAGCAGTTCGGGGGGACAGGGGGCTGAAGCTTTCTTT.